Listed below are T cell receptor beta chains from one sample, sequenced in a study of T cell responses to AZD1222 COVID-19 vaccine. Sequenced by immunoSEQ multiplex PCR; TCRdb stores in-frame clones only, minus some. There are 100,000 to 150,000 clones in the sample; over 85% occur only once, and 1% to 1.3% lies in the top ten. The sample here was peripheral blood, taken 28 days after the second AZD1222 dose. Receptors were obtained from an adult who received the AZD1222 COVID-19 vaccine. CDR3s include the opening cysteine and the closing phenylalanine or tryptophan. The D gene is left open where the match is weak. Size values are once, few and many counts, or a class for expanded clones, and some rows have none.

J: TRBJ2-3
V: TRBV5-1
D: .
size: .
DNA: TGCGCCAGCAGCTTGGGACACACCACAGATACGCAGTATTTT
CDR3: CASSLGHTTDTQYF

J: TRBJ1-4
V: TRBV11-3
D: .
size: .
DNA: TGTGCCAGCACCCAGGGAGATGAAAAACTGTTTTTT
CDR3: CASTQGDEKLFF

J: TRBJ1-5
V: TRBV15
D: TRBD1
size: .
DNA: TGTGCCACCAGCAGAGATCTCCGACAGGGGGTAGTTAATCAGCCCCAGCATTTT
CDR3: CATSRDLRQGVVNQPQHF

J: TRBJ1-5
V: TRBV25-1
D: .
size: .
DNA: TGTGCCAGCCCTGACAGGAATCAGCCCCAGCATTTT
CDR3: CASPDRNQPQHF

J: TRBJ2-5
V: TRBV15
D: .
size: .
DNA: TGTGCCACCAGCACGGCAGACCAAGAGACCCAGTACTTC
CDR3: CATSTADQETQYF

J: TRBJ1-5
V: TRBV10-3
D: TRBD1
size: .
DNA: TGTGCCATCAGTGAAGACAGGGTCCAGCCCCAGCATTTT
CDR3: CAISEDRVQPQHF

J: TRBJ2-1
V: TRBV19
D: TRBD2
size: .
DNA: TGTGCCAGTAGTACTAACAGGGCGAGGACTAGCGGGGCCTACAATGAGCAGTTCTTC
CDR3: CASSTNRARTSGAYNEQFF

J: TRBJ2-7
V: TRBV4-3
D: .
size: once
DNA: TGCGCCAGCAGCCGGAACCTTCGGGTCTACGAGCAGTACTTC
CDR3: CASSRNLRVYEQYF

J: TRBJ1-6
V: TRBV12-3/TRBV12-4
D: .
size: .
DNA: TGTGCCAGCAGTTTATCCAGTAATTCACCCCTCCACTTT
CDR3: CASSLSSNSPLHF

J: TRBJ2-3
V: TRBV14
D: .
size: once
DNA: TGTGCCAGCAGCCAGTTCCGTCGTGATACGCAGTATTTT
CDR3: CASSQFRRDTQYF

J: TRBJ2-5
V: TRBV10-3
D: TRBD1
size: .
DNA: TGTGCCAATGGACAGGAGCGAGAGACCCAGTACTTC
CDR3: CANGQERETQYF

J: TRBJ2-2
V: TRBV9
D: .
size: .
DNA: TGTGCCAGCAGCGTGGTGGGAGTCACCGGGGAGCTGTTTTTT
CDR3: CASSVVGVTGELFF

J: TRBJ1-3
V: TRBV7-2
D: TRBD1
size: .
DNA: TGTGCCAGCAGCTTGGGGCGGACAGGGTGGGGTGGGAACACCATATATTTT
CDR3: CASSLGRTGWGGNTIYF

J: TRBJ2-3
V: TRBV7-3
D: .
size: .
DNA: TGTGCCAGCAGCGGAGGAGGGACAGATACGCAGTATTTT
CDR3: CASSGGGTDTQYF

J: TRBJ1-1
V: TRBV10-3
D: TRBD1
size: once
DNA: TGTGCCACCACTAAGACAGGGGTGGGGATGAACACTGAAGCTTTCTTT
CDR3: CATTKTGVGMNTEAFF

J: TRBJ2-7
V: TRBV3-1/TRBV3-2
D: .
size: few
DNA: TGTGCCAGCAGTCCTATTAGCGGCGCCCGAACCTACGAGCAGTACTTC
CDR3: CASSPISGARTYEQYF

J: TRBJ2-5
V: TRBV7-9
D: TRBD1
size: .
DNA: TGTGCCAGCAGCTTCACCGACAGGGGAAGGGGAGAGACCCAGTACTTC
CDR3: CASSFTDRGRGETQYF

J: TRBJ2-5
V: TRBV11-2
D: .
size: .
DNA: TGTGCCAGCAGCCACACCCCATACGGACAGTACCTTCAAGAGACCCAGTACTTC
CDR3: CASSHTPYGQYLQETQYF

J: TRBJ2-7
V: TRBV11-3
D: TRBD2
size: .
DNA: TGTGCCAGCAGCTTAGATTCCCTAGCGGGATCCTACGAGCAGTACTTC
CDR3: CASSLDSLAGSYEQYF

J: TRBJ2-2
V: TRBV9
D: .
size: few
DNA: TGTGCCAGCAGCCCCCAAATATCCACCGGGGAGCTGTTTTTT
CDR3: CASSPQISTGELFF

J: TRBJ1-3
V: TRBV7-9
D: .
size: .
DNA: TGTGCCAGCAGCACCTCGGGCGGGGACCTCAGGTCCGGAAACACCATATATTTT
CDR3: CASSTSGGDLRSGNTIYF

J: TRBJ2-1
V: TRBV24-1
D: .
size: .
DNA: TGTGCCACCAGTGATTTTCGACAGGACTCCTACAATGAGCAGTTCTTC
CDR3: CATSDFRQDSYNEQFF

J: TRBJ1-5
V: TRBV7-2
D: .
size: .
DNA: TGTGCCAGCAGCTTAGATATTGTAGGGGTTCAGCCCCAGCATTTT
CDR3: CASSLDIVGVQPQHF

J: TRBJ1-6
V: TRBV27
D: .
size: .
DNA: TGTGCCAGCAGGGACTTGAACGATTCACCCCTCCACTTT
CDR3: CASRDLNDSPLHF

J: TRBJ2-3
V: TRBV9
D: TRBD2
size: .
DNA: TGTGCCAGCACCTCCGGGGGGGCGCGCGATACGCAGTATTTT
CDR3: CASTSGGARDTQYF

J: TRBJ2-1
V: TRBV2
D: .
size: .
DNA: TGTGCCAGCTCCGTCCAGGTGCTTGGGCTCAATGAGCAGTTCTTC
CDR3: CASSVQVLGLNEQFF

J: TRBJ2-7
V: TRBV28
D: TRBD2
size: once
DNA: TGTGCCAGCAGGGGAGGGAGGGGTACCCTCGAGCAGTACTTC
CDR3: CASRGGRGTLEQYF

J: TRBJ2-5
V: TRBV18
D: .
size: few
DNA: TGTGCCAGCTCACCGAATGGGGTCGGGGAGACCCAGTACTTC
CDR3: CASSPNGVGETQYF

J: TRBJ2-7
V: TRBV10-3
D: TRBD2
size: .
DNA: TGTGCCATCAGTGAGGCCGCTAGCGGGCCCTACGAGCAGTACTTC
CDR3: CAISEAASGPYEQYF

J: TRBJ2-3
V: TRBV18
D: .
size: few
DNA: TGTGCCAGCTCACCCTCCCGCACAGATACGCAGTATTTT
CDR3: CASSPSRTDTQYF

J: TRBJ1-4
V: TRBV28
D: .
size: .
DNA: TGTGCCAGCAGTTTATTTGGACCGAATGAAAAACTGTTTTTT
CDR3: CASSLFGPNEKLFF

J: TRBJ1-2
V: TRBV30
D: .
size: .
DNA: TGTGCCTGGAGCCCCCCCCAAAGTACCGGCTACACCTTC
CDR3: CAWSPPQSTGYTF

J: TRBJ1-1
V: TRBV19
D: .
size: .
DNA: TGTGCCAGTAGTATGGCCGGGACAATCCCTGAAGCTTTCTTT
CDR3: CASSMAGTIPEAFF

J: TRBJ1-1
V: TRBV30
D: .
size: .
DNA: TGTGCCTGGGCCCCGTTGGCTGAAGCTTTCTTT
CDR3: CAWAPLAEAFF

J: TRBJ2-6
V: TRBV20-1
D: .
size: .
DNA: TGCAGTGCTAGTTCTTTCCGAACCTCTGGGGCCAACGTCCTGACTTTC
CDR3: CSASSFRTSGANVLTF

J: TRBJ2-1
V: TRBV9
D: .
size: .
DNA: TGTGCCAGCAGCGGGGACAATGAGCAGTTCTTC
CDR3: CASSGDNEQFF

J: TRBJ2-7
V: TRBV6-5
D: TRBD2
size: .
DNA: TGTGCCAGCAGCGGACGCGGGAGGTCCTACGAGCAGTACTTC
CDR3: CASSGRGRSYEQYF